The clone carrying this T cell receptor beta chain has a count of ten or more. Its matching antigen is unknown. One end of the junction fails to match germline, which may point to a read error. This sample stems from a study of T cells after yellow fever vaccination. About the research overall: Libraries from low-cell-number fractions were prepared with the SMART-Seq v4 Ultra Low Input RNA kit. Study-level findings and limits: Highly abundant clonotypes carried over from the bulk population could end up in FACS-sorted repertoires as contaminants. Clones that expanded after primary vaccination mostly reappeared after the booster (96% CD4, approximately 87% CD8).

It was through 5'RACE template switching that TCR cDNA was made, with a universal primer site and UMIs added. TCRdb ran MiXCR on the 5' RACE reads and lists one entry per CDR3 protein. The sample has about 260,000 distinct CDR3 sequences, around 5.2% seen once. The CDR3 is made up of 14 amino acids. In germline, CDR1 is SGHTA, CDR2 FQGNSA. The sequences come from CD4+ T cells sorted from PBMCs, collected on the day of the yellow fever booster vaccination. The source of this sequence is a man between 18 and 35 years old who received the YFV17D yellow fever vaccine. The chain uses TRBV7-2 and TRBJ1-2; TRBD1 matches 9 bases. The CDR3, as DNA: TGTGCCAGCAGCTTAGGCCCGGGAACAGGGGGCGCCTCCTTC. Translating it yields CASSLGPGTGGASF.